Following are 28 T cell receptor beta chains from one sample sequenced in a study of response to subunit inactivated influenza vaccine. TCRdb recomputed calls from the RT-PCR reads with MiXCR, one row per CDR3 protein. The sample records roughly 760,000 distinct CDR3 sequences, 20% to 25% being singletons. The sample here was PBMCs from blood, taken about 5 days after vaccination. These receptors came from a man aged 50-60 years who received an inactivated influenza vaccine.

This clonotype occurred a few times. The V call is TRBV4-2, the J call TRBJ1-1; D gene ambiguous. The V gene lost 0 bases and the J gene lost 0 bases, with 5 bases spanning the gap. CDR3 length: 14 amino acids. Germline V gives CDR1 LGHNA, CDR2 YNFKEQ. In DNA, the CDR3 is TGTGCCAGCAGCCAAGAGGCTGTGAACACTGAAGCTTTCTTT. As protein: CASSQEAVNTEAFF.

This clonotype was detected a few times. The rearrangement links TRBV19 to TRBJ2-1; D not resolved. Between the trimmed V and J ends, which lost 2 bases and 4 bases, there was a span of 3 bases. Germline CDR1 is LNHDA and CDR2 is SQIVND (reference sequence). CDR3 length: 12 residues. The CDR3 region has the DNA TGTGCCAGTAGTATACAGTACAATGAGCAGTTCTTC. It codes for CASSIQYNEQFF.

The chain couples TRBV6-1 to TRBJ1-2; possibly TRBD1 for D (5 bases). Germline V gene data show CDR1 as MNHNS and CDR2 as SASEGT. The CDR3 is made up of 15 amino acids. V lost 10 bases and J lost 6, with 24 bases in between. The CDR3 region has the DNA TGTGCCACCAGCCTCAGTGGGACCAAATTAAATGGCTACACCTTC. The encoded protein is CATSLSGTKLNGYTF.

This clonotype turned up a few times. The chain couples TRBV5-1 to TRBJ2-3; tentatively, D is TRBD2 (5 bases). V was trimmed by 7 bases and J by 6 bases, leaving 15 bases between them. The CDR3 runs to 13 residues. Per germline, CDR1 SGHRS and CDR2 YFSETQ. CDR3: CASRLGIGDTQYF. The CDR3 DNA reads TGCGCCAGCCGGCTCGGGATAGGGGATACGCAGTATTTT.

This clonotype has a count of ten or more. The chain carries TRBV10-3 and TRBJ1-1; D not resolved. V gave up 7 bases and J gave up 6 bases, with 9 bases separating them. CDR1 and CDR2 (germline): ENHRY, SYGVKD. The CDR3 length is 11 residues. The CDR3 bases are TGTGCCATCACCTCTGGAGCTGAAGCTTTCTTT. Translation: CAITSGAEAFF.

The table lists this clonotype with a few counts. The gene calls are TRBV5-1 and TRBJ1-2, with D unclear. The CDR3 covers 15 residues. Germline assignment: CDR1 SGHRS and CDR2 YFSETQ. V lost 4 bases and J 4 bases, leaving 17 bases between the germline ends. This CDR3 reads CASSPGGSASYGYTF. The DNA for the CDR3 is TGCGCCAGCAGCCCAGGCGGATCCGCCAGCTATGGCTACACCTTC.

The chain carries TRBV7-8 and TRBJ2-1, with D unclear. This CDR3 contains 17 residues. Germline assignment: CDR1 SGHVS and CDR2 FQNEAQ. Trimming stripped 1 base from V and 3 bases from J, with 16 bases between. CDR3 in DNA: TGTGCCAGCAGCTTAGAGCCTCCCACAGTGGGCTACAATGAGCAGTTCTTC. This translates into CASSLEPPTVGYNEQFF. Full variable domain (remainder filled in from reference TRBV7-8 and TRBJ2-1): GAGVSQSPRYKVAKRGQDVALRCDPISGHVSLFWYQQALGQGPEFLTYFQNEAQLDKSGLPSDRFFAERPEGSVSTLKIQRTQQEDSAVYLCASSLEPPTVGYNEQFFGPGTRLTVL.

This clonotype has more than one count but fewer than ten. The chain carries TRBV28 and TRBJ2-7; unclear D gene. In germline, CDR1 is MDHEN, CDR2 SYDVKM. The CDR3 runs 12 residues. V was cut by 6 bases and J by 4 bases, with 10 bases left in between. The CDR3 region is CASSHSIYEQYF. CDR3 coding DNA: TGTGCCAGCAGCCACAGTATTTACGAGCAGTACTTC.

This chain links TRBV9 with TRBJ1-5; TRBD1 might be the D (6 bases). CDR1 is SGDLS, CDR2 YYNGEE, per germline. Trimming took off 0 bases at V and 3 bases at J, with 10 bases between the two ends. The CDR3 runs to 15 residues. The chain's CDR3 is CASSVGGGLNQPQHF. The DNA for the CDR3 is TGTGCCAGCAGCGTAGGCGGGGGGCTCAATCAGCCCCAGCATTTT.

This clonotype came up a few times. The chain employs TRBV7-2 and TRBJ2-3; 7 nucleotides line up with TRBD1. The CDR3 contains 13 residues. V lost 3 bases, J lost 4 bases, and 1 base stayed unmatched. CDR1 and CDR2 (germline): SGHTA, FQGNSA. CDR3 region: CASSFGTADTQYF. The CDR3 coding sequence is TGTGCCAGCAGCTTTGGGACAGCAGATACGCAGTATTTT.

The gene calls are TRBV12-3 or TRBV12-4 and TRBJ1-1, with D hard to call. This CDR3 has 14 residues. The V and J ends lost 2 bases and 1 base respectively, with 8 bases between them. The CDR3 loop is CASSLFQENTEAFF. As DNA, the CDR3 is TGTGCCAGCAGTTTATTTCAGGAGAACACTGAAGCTTTCTTT.

This clonotype turned up a few times. The gene calls are TRBV7-2 and TRBJ2-5; D is unclear. This CDR3 comprises 15 residues. Germline-derived CDR1 and CDR2 are SGHTA and FQGNSA. The germline V and J ends were trimmed by 6 bases and 4 bases, with 18 bases remaining between them. CDR3 protein: CASSSNPGHRETQYF. The CDR3 DNA reads TGTGCCAGCAGTTCAAATCCGGGCCACCGAGAGACCCAGTACTTC.

This clonotype was recorded a few times. V is TRBV20-1 and J is TRBJ1-2; TRBD1 matches 7 bases. V was pared by 4 bases and J by 0 bases, with 8 bases of the junction left unmatched. The CDR3 covers 15 residues. CDR1 and CDR2 (germline): DFQATT, SNEGSKA (reference sequence). The CDR3 coding sequence is TGCAGTGCTAAGCGGACAGGAAGAGCTAACTATGGCTACACCTTC. Amino acid sequence: CSAKRTGRANYGYTF.

The genes are TRBV5-6 and TRBJ2-4; TRBD1 matches 7 bases. CDR1 and CDR2 from the germline V gene are SGHDT and YYEEEE. V dropped 2 bases and J dropped 6; count of bases not matched to a gene: 14. CDR3 size: 17 residues. The CDR3 spells CASSFRPGQLPSNIQYF. Here the CDR3 DNA reads TGTGCCAGCAGCTTTCGACCGGGACAGCTTCCTTCAAACATTCAGTACTTC. The complete variable domain, with remaining parts taken from reference TRBV5-6 and TRBJ2-4, reads DAGVTQSPTHLIKTRGQQVTLRCSPKSGHDTVSWYQQALGQGPQFIFQYYEEEERQRGNFPDRFSGHQFPNYSSELNVNALLLGDSALYLCASSFRPGQLPSNIQYFGAGTRLSVL.

This clonotype was recorded at least ten times. The chain joins TRBV15 to TRBJ2-7; the D gene is possibly TRBD2 (6 bases). This CDR3 is 16 amino acids long. V lost 8 bases and J 3 bases, leaving 23 bases between the germline ends. Germline CDR1 LNHNV, CDR2 YYDKDF (reference sequence). Here the CDR3 DNA reads TGTGCCACCGAAAACTGGTTTCTAGCGCTTAACTACGAGCAGTACTTC. Amino acids: CATENWFLALNYEQYF.

This clonotype was picked up many times. The rearrangement uses TRBV20-1 and TRBJ2-1; 11 positions match TRBD2. V lost 4 bases and J lost 6; bases outside the gene matches: 8. The germline gives CDR1 DFQATT, CDR2 SNEGSKA (reference sequence). The CDR3 length is 15 residues. CDR3: CSAKATSGRRNEQFF. The CDR3 DNA reads as TGCAGTGCTAAAGCCACTAGCGGGAGACGCAATGAGCAGTTCTTC.

This clonotype was detected a few times. V usage is TRBV4-2 and J usage is TRBJ2-7; TRBD1 matches 10 bases. Germline CDR1 LGHNA, CDR2 YNFKEQ. The CDR3 runs 17 residues. The V segment lost 4 bases and the J segment 4 bases; nucleotides outside the gene matches: 13. The chain's CDR3 is CASSRNPPGQGMYEQYF. The CDR3 nucleotides read TGTGCCAGCAGCCGTAACCCCCCGGGACAGGGGATGTACGAGCAGTACTTC.

The chain joins TRBV6-2 or TRBV6-3 to TRBJ2-7; perhaps TRBD1 as D (6 bases). Trimming cost V 5 bases and J 2 bases, with 19 bases left between them. The CDR3 length is 16 residues. Per the germline V gene, CDR1 is MNHEY and CDR2 is SVGEGT. CDR3 DNA sequence: TGTGCCAGCAGTGGGGACACAGGGCGCCTAGCCTACGAGCAGTACTTC. Translation gives CASSGDTGRLAYEQYF.

The sample holds a few counts of this clonotype. CDR3 sequence reads: CASSFSLRTGGNGYTF. The CDR3, as DNA: TGTGCCAGCAGTTTCAGCTTGAGGACAGGGGGCAATGGCTACACCTTC. J is TRBJ1-2 and V is TRBV12-3 or TRBV12-4; TRBD1 matches 11 bases. The length of the CDR3 is 16 residues. The ends lost 3 bases at V and 6 bases at J; junction bases unmatched: 9.

The chain couples TRBV7-2 to TRBJ2-7; 15 nucleotides align to TRBD2. Germline CDR1 is SGHTA and CDR2 is FQGNSA. The CDR3 is made up of 15 amino acids. Germline trimming cut 5 bases from V and 2 bases from J; bases unmatched to any gene: 1. Here the CDR3 DNA reads TGTGCCAGCAGCCGGACTAGCGGGAGGGCCTACGAGCAGTACTTC. It is translated as CASSRTSGRAYEQYF.

This clonotype has a count of ten or more. The chain couples TRBV2 to TRBJ2-1, with 9 bases matching TRBD2. The germline gives CDR1 SNHLY, CDR2 FYNNEI. Losses at the gene ends were 7 bases for V and 8 bases for J; bases not matched to a gene: 6. The CDR3 loop spans 13 amino acids. CDR3 residues: CASKAGGVYEQFF. The CDR3 DNA reads TGTGCCAGCAAGGCGGGAGGGGTATATGAGCAGTTCTTC.

The rearrangement uses TRBV29-1 and TRBJ2-7, with 7 bases fitting TRBD1. This CDR3 is built from 11 residues. With V trimmed by 6 bases and J by 6 bases, 5 bases remained unmatched. Germline V gene sequence: CDR1 SQVTM, CDR2 ANQGSEA. DNA of the CDR3: TGCAGCGTCGTAACAGGGGTCGAGCAGTACTTC. Protein product: CSVVTGVEQYF.

This clonotype was recorded at least ten times. The chain has TRBV12-3 or TRBV12-4 and TRBJ1-5; D unclear. The length of the CDR3 is 13 residues. Trimming took 5 bases from V and 4 from J, leaving 9 bases between them. DNA for the CDR3: TGTGCCAGCAGTAGTACCGGTAATCAGCCCCAGCATTTT. Its protein product is CASSSTGNQPQHF.

This clonotype was picked up a small number of times. The V gene is TRBV10-3, the J gene TRBJ2-7, with TRBD1 matching over 8 bases. Germline trimming cut 6 bases from V and 4 bases from J; bases unmatched to any gene: 11. Germline-derived CDR1 and CDR2 are ENHRY and SYGVKD. This CDR3 comprises 15 residues. CDR3 DNA: TGTGCCATCAGAACCGGACAGGGAACTAAATACGAGCAGTACTTC. Translation gives CAIRTGQGTKYEQYF.

The chain recombines TRBV7-2 with TRBJ1-3, with D perhaps matching TRBD1 (5 bases). Germline V gene lookup returns CDR1 SGHTA and CDR2 FQGNSA. This CDR3 region has 18 residues. V was cut by 1 base and J by 5 bases, with 21 bases left in between. CDR3 loop: CASSLGLGRGLMRNTIYF. The CDR3 nucleotides are TGTGCCAGCAGCTTAGGGCTCGGGAGGGGATTAATGAGAAACACCATATATTTT.

The table lists this clonotype with a few counts. The chain joins TRBV20-1 to TRBJ1-1; 10 bases map to TRBD1. The length of the CDR3 is 15 residues. With V trimmed by 5 bases and J by 4 bases, 10 bases remained unmatched. Germline-derived CDR1 and CDR2 are DFQATT and SNEGSKA (reference sequence). CDR3 sequence: CSAPGTGERVTEAFF. The CDR3 region has the DNA TGCAGTGCTCCCGGGACAGGGGAAAGAGTCACTGAAGCTTTCTTT.

This chain joins TRBV7-9 and TRBJ2-5; D could derive from TRBD1 or TRBD2 (5 bases each). V was trimmed by 7 bases and J by 1 base, leaving 13 bases between them. The V gene's germline CDR1 is SEHNR and CDR2 FQNEAQ (reference sequence). This CDR3 region has 14 residues. The CDR3, as DNA: TGTGCCAGCAATATCGGGACGGCCCAAGAGACCCAGTACTTC. Translated, it gives CASNIGTAQETQYF.

This clonotype was picked up a small number of times. This chain connects TRBV10-3 to TRBJ2-2; 7 bases line up with TRBD1. The junction had 8 bases not matched to a gene; V was cut back by 3 bases and J by 4 bases. Germline V gives CDR1 ENHRY, CDR2 SYGVKD. The CDR3 contains 16 residues. The chain's CDR3 is CAISELRQGGTGELFF. The CDR3 DNA reads TGTGCCATCAGTGAACTTCGACAGGGCGGCACCGGGGAGCTGTTTTTT.